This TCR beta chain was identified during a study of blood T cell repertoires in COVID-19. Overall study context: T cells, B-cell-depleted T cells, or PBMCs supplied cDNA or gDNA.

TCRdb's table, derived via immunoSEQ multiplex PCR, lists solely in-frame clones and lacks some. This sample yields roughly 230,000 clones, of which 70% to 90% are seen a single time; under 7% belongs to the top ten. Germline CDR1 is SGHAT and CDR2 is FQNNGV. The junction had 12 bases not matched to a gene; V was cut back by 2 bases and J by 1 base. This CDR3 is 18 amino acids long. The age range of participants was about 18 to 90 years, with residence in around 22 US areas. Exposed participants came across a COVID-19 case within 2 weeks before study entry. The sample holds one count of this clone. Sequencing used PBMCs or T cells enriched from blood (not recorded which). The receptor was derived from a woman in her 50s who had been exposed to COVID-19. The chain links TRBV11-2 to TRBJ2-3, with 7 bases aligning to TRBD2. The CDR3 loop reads CASSLRAGVTTGTDTQYF. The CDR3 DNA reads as TGTGCCAGCAGCTTACGGGCGGGGGTGACCACCGGCACAGATACGCAGTATTTT.